The clone carrying this T cell receptor (beta chain) was seen just once. The data derive from a study of blood T cell repertoires in COVID-19. Study details: Researchers got acute and convalescent COVID-19 samples from the United States, Italy and Spain. PBMCs, B-cell-depleted T cells, or T cells were the source of the cDNA or gDNA that made up the material.

The V end was cut by 2 bases, the J end by 7 bases, with 15 bases between. Germline V lookup: CDR1 ENHRY, CDR2 SYGVKD. The CDR3 has 15 amino acids. Authors' analysis steps: Amplification of reference gene primers was used by the study to estimate nucleated cell counts. Profiled with immunoSEQ multiplex PCR; TCRdb holds only in-frame clones, not every one. V, J and clone size derive from that table, while D and trimming were established from the DNA sequence. The sample records around 270,000 clones, roughly 89% being singletons. This clonotype was sampled from a woman in her thirties or forties who had recovered from COVID-19. The specimen sequenced was peripheral blood. The rearrangement links TRBV10-3 to TRBJ1-5; D unclear. The DNA of the CDR3 is TGTGCCATCAGTGAGGAAACAGCAGCGGAACAGCCCCAGCATTTT. Amino acid sequence: CAISEETAAEQPQHF.